The TCR beta chain described here comes from a study of human T cells and chemical hapten exposure. V was pared by 8 bases and J by 2 bases, with 4 bases between. Germline V gene lookup returns CDR1 MNHNS and CDR2 SASEGT. CDR3 length: 11 residues. The table lists this clonotype with many counts. Its matching antigen is unknown. Attachment of unique molecular identifiers to individual cDNA molecules was performed in the library. MiXCR, run by TCRdb on the 5' RACE reads, gives a single entry per CDR3 protein. Of 130,000 or so distinct CDR3 sequences in the sample, around 4.1% were seen once. Study-level findings and limits: Unchanged with DPC sensitization were TCRs above 1 in 1000 frequency.

It was from unfractionated whole blood that total RNA was extracted. The sequence was collected from a female donor in good health. The chain carries TRBV6-1 and TRBJ1-5; no clear D gene. The CDR3 sequence: CASGRNQPQHF. The CDR3 bases are TGTGCCAGCGGGCGCAATCAGCCCCAGCATTTT.